This entry lists 28 T cell receptor beta chains sequenced from one sample in a study of shared clonotypes between healthy human individuals (dated by TCRdb to the early 2020s). Library generation was performed with the immunoSEQ multiplex PCR assay. The source is immuneACCESS, and TCRdb retained only in-frame sequences with V and J called. Part of the clones is not carried over; for the studies checked, unresolved V genes explain less than half of this, and the remainder is unexplained. Counted in this sample were approximately 2.4 million clones; nearly 97% of them appeared once. Together, the top ten hold approximately 0.13% of the sample. The sequenced sample was naive CD4+ T cells sorted from blood. This specimen's cell subset or site label, interpreted: CD45RA+ positively selected. The receptors shown here come from a young man in good health.

The rearrangement joins TRBV7-9 to TRBJ1-2; weak D call: TRBD1 (5 bases). Trimming shortened V by 5 bases and J by 4 bases, and 14 bases separated the two germline ends. The CDR3 extends over 14 amino acids. Per the germline V gene, CDR1 is SEHNR and CDR2 is FQNEAQ (reference sequence). CDR3 sequence: CASSPEWGFYGYTF. The CDR3 bases are TGTGCCAGCAGCCCCGAATGGGGGTTCTATGGCTACACCTTC.

The DNA for the CDR3 is TGTGCCTCTCGCACAGATACGCAGTATTTT. It is translated as CASRTDTQYF. The rearrangement links TRBV6-7 to TRBJ2-3, with unresolved D. TRBV6-7 is an ORF; its function is uncertain. Trimming cost V 11 bases and J 1 base, with 4 bases left between them. The CDR3 has 10 amino acids.

CDR3 in amino acids: CASSLGGGRNLFF. The CDR3 nucleotides read TGCGCCAGCAGCTTAGGAGGGGGAAGAAATCTGTTCTTC. V and J are TRBV5-1 and TRBJ2-1; D possibly uses TRBD1 or TRBD2 (6 bases each). V was cut by 2 bases and J by 15 bases, with 18 bases left in between. The CDR3 is 13 amino acids. Germline CDR1 reads SGHRS; CDR2 reads YFSETQ.

V usage is TRBV27 and J usage is TRBJ2-5; the match to TRBD1 covers 8 bases. The CDR3 contains 15 residues. With 0 bases clipped from V and 4 bases from J, the junction kept 4 bases outside the gene matches. Germline assignment: CDR1 MNHEY and CDR2 SMNVEV (reference sequence). CDR3 in DNA: TGTGCCAGCAGTTTATCGGCAGGGGGCGGAGAGACCCAGTACTTC. This translates into CASSLSAGGGETQYF.

The rearrangement uses TRBV27 and TRBJ1-5, with 7 positions matching TRBD1. The V gene's germline CDR1 is MNHEY and CDR2 SMNVEV (reference sequence). V was clipped by 3 bases and J by 2 bases; unmatched bases: 4. The CDR3 has 15 amino acids. CDR3 sequence (DNA): TGTGCCAGCAGTTTCGACAGGGTCGGCAATCAGCCCCAGCATTTT. Translated: CASSFDRVGNQPQHF.

V is TRBV5-5 and J is TRBJ2-7; 11 nucleotides match TRBD2. The germline CDR1 and CDR2 sequences are SGHKS and YYEKEE (reference sequence). J gave up 4 bases and V 0 bases, and 3 bases lay outside the gene matches. The CDR3 is 15 residues long. CDR3 in amino acids: CASSLELAGAYEQYF. CDR3 bases: TGTGCCAGCAGCTTGGAACTAGCGGGAGCATACGAGCAGTACTTC.

The chain uses TRBV6-6 and TRBJ2-5; D might be TRBD1 or TRBD2, each matching 5 bases. The germline V gene encodes CDR1 MNHNY and CDR2 SVGAGI (reference sequence). Deletions cut 2 bases from V and 5 bases from J, with 9 bases between. This CDR3 contains 13 residues. CDR3 protein: CASSYGTMETQYF. For the CDR3, the DNA is TGTGCCAGCAGTTACGGGACGATGGAGACCCAGTACTTC.

J is TRBJ1-5 and V is TRBV19, with D possibly TRBD1 on 6 matching bases. The CDR3 totals 14 residues. The germline V gene encodes CDR1 LNHDA and CDR2 SQIVND (reference sequence). V lost 6 bases to trimming and J lost 5 bases, with 14 bases between them. CDR3 DNA sequence: TGTGCCAGTAGCGGACAGTTCCAGGATCAGCCCCAGCATTTT. This sequence encodes CASSGQFQDQPQHF.

The chain is built from TRBV18 and TRBJ1-6; TRBD1 matches 10 bases. The germline V gene has CDR1 KGHSH and CDR2 LQKENI. V lost 4 bases and J lost 8; bases outside the gene matches: 8. CDR3 length equals 16 residues. CDR3 amino acids: CASSLTGDRGYSPLHF. CDR3 nucleotide sequence: TGTGCCAGCTCACTGACCGGGGACAGGGGTTATTCACCCCTCCACTTT.

The chain is built from TRBV7-9 and TRBJ2-7, with D maybe TRBD1 (5 bases). Trimming left V 1 base short and J 6 bases short, with 10 bases between. Germline-derived CDR1 and CDR2 are SEHNR and FQNEAQ (reference sequence). This CDR3 has 13 residues. As DNA, the CDR3 is TGTGCCAGCAGCTTAGAAACAGGCCTCGAGCAGTACTTC. Translation: CASSLETGLEQYF.

The chain employs TRBV7-2 and TRBJ2-3; 7 nucleotides match TRBD1. V lost 5 bases to trimming and J lost 3 bases; unmatched junction nucleotides: 8. Per the germline V gene, CDR1 is SGHTA and CDR2 is FQGNSA. This CDR3 has 15 residues. As DNA, the CDR3 is TGTGCCAGCAGCAAAGAGGCAGGGGGAACAGATACGCAGTATTTT. It yields the protein CASSKEAGGTDTQYF.

The chain carries TRBV7-2 and TRBJ2-4, with unresolved D. CDR1 is SGHTA and CDR2 is FQGNSA in the germline V gene. The CDR3 contains 15 residues. Trimming stripped 1 base from V and 1 base from J, with 8 bases between. The CDR3: CASSLGSAAKNIQYF. For the CDR3, the DNA is TGTGCCAGCAGCTTAGGATCGGCTGCCAAAAACATTCAGTACTTC. The full variable domain, in which reference TRBV7-2 and TRBJ2-4 provide the parts outside the CDR3, is GAGVSQSPSNKVTEKGKDVELRCDPISGHTALYWYRQSLGQGLEFLIYFQGNSAPDKSGLPSDRFSAERTGGSVSTLTIQRTQQEDSAVYLCASSLGSAAKNIQYFGAGTRLSVL.

The chain has TRBV25-1 and TRBJ2-3; D is possibly TRBD2 (6 bases). The ends were cut back, 8 bases at V and 1 base at J, with 10 bases in the middle. Per the germline V gene, CDR1 is MGHDK and CDR2 is SYGVNS. The CDR3 length is 13 residues. This CDR3 reads CASGTSGTDTQYF. CDR3 nucleotides: TGTGCCAGCGGGACTTCGGGCACAGATACGCAGTATTTT. Full variable domain (remainder filled in from reference TRBV25-1 and TRBJ2-3): EADIYQTPRYLVIGTGKKITLECSQTMGHDKMYWYQQDPGMELHLIHYSYGVNSTEKGDLSSESTVSRIRTEHFPLTLESARPSHTSQYLCASGTSGTDTQYFGPGTRLTVL.

The V and J genes are TRBV30 and TRBJ2-7; 9 positions agree with TRBD1. This CDR3 region has 13 residues. V was pared by 8 bases and J by 0 bases, with 5 bases of the junction left unmatched. Germline values: CDR1 GTSNPN, CDR2 SVGIG (reference sequence). DNA for the CDR3: TGTGCCGGAGGGACAGGGACCTCCTACGAGCAGTACTTC. This translates into CAGGTGTSYEQYF.

Remarks on this clone: Other DNA sequences in this specimen translate into the identical CDR3. The chain is built from TRBV5-1 and TRBJ2-7, with D hard to call. The germline V gene has CDR1 SGHRS and CDR2 YFSETQ. This CDR3 has 11 amino acids. V was pared by 6 bases and J by 2 bases, with 6 bases between. CDR3 region: CASNGAYEQYF. The CDR3 DNA is TGCGCCAGCAACGGAGCCTACGAGCAGTACTTC.

This rearrangement joins TRBV14 to TRBJ2-1; the D is unclear. The V gene's germline CDR1 is SGHDN and CDR2 FVKESK. The CDR3 totals 16 residues. The germline V and J ends were trimmed by 3 bases and 0 bases, with 12 bases remaining between them. The DNA of the CDR3 is TGTGCCAGCAGCCAGGTAAACGGTGGCTCCTACAATGAGCAGTTCTTC. Protein product: CASSQVNGGSYNEQFF.

This chain uses TRBV5-6 with TRBJ1-1; 8 bases line up with TRBD1. The CDR3 has 17 residues. The V segment lost 1 base and the J segment 1 base; nucleotides outside the gene matches: 9. In germline, CDR1 is SGHDT, CDR2 YYEEEE. In DNA form, the CDR3 reads TGTGCCAGCAGCTTGTACGGCAGGGGGCCGGAGAACACTGAAGCTTTCTTT. Encoded protein: CASSLYGRGPENTEAFF.

This chain links TRBV6-5 with TRBJ2-1, with D perhaps matching TRBD1 (6 bases). The V gene's germline CDR1 is MNHEY and CDR2 SVGAGI. The CDR3 is made up of 16 amino acids. Trimming left V 2 bases short and J 8 bases short, with 19 bases between. Written as DNA, the CDR3 is TGTGCCAGCAGTTACACGATAAACAGGGTGACCGATGAGCAGTTCTTC. It yields the protein CASSYTINRVTDEQFF.

The rearrangement links TRBV10-3 to TRBJ1-3; TRBD1 matches 7 bases. Germline V gene lookup returns CDR1 ENHRY and CDR2 SYGVKD. The J segment lost 8 bases and the V segment lost 10 bases, leaving 23 bases of the junction unmatched. This CDR3 region has 17 residues. CDR3 nucleotides: TGTGCCACCCATCTCGGGGACAGTGCATTTCGGGGCGACACCATATATTTT. Its protein product is CATHLGDSAFRGDTIYF.

The chain recombines TRBV20-1 with TRBJ1-2; D ambiguous. This CDR3 contains 11 residues. The V gene's germline CDR1 is DFQATT and CDR2 SNEGSKA (reference sequence). CDR3 sequence: CTPPGDDRYTF. CDR3 DNA sequence: TGCACCCCCCCTGGGGATGATCGCTACACCTTC.

This clone was counted between two and nine times. V is TRBV28 and J is TRBJ2-7; D gene unclear. This CDR3 has 11 residues. V was clipped by 5 bases and J by 3 bases, with 5 bases between them. The V gene's germline CDR1 is MDHEN and CDR2 SYDVKM. Here the CDR3 reads CASSGGYEQYF. The CDR3 DNA reads as TGTGCCAGCAGTGGTGGCTACGAGCAGTACTTC.

The chain combines TRBV25-1 with TRBJ1-6, with 8 bases fitting TRBD1. V shed 8 bases, J shed 7 bases, and the junction held 7 bases outside the gene matches. Germline V CDR1 and CDR2: MGHDK, SYGVNS. The CDR3 totals 14 residues. The CDR3 nucleotides read TGTGCCAGCCAAACAGGGGGTTTGAATTCACCCCTCCACTTT. Translation gives CASQTGGLNSPLHF.

The chain carries TRBV6-1 and TRBJ1-1; D is ambiguous. Germline lookup yields CDR1 MNHNS and CDR2 SASEGT. This CDR3 is 18 amino acids long. V was pared by 2 bases and J by 11 bases, with 30 bases between. CDR3 sequence (DNA): TGTGCCAGCAGTGAATCGCACCGAAGTATCACCCGACCTGGTTACGCTTTCTTT. This translates into CASSESHRSITRPGYAFF.

This chain links TRBV6-5 with TRBJ2-2; TRBD1 aligns across 8 bases. CDR3 size: 14 residues. Germline CDR1 and CDR2: MNHEY and SVGAGI. With 2 bases clipped from V and 6 bases from J, the junction kept 2 bases outside the gene matches. This chain's CDR3 is CASSYETGAGELFF. CDR3 bases: TGTGCCAGCAGTTACGAGACAGGGGCCGGGGAGCTGTTTTTT.

This rearrangement joins TRBV10-1 to TRBJ2-7; D is possibly TRBD1 (5 bases). The CDR3 spans 12 residues. Looked up from germline, CDR1 is WNHNN and CDR2 is SYGVQD (reference sequence). V was clipped by 0 bases and J by 6 bases, with 6 bases between them. The CDR3 region is CASSESRGEQYF. As DNA, the CDR3 is TGCGCCAGCAGTGAGTCTAGGGGCGAGCAGTACTTC.

The chain has TRBV18 and TRBJ2-7, with D perhaps being TRBD1 or TRBD2 (6 bases each). CDR1 is KGHSH, CDR2 LQKENI, per germline. This CDR3 region has 16 residues. The ends were cut back, 6 bases at V and 0 bases at J, with 18 bases in the middle. The CDR3 is CASSLRRDTVSYEQYF. In DNA form, the CDR3 reads TGTGCCAGCTCTCTTAGGAGGGACACGGTCTCCTACGAGCAGTACTTC.

The rearrangement uses TRBV6-1 and TRBJ1-4; maybe TRBD1 (6 bases). Germline loops: CDR1 MNHNS, CDR2 SASEGT. This CDR3 has 13 residues. The V and J ends lost 6 bases and 11 bases respectively, with 16 bases between them. CDR3 sequence: CASSEIEGEKLFF. CDR3 DNA: TGTGCCAGCAGCGAAATCGAGGGGGAGAAACTGTTTTTT.

This rearrangement joins TRBV10-3 to TRBJ2-5, with 7 nucleotides matching TRBD1. There are 14 residues in the CDR3. From germline, CDR1 is ENHRY and CDR2 SYGVKD. J was trimmed by 2 bases and V by 8 bases; bases with no gene match: 8. The chain's CDR3 is CAIGTAPSQETQYF. The CDR3 coding sequence is TGTGCCATCGGGACAGCCCCCTCGCAAGAGACCCAGTACTTC.